The entry below gives a single T cell receptor beta chain sequence along with its context. Its antigen is undetermined. Nominally healthy donors provided the samples, though records likely missed some immune exposures. These data come from a study of cytomegalovirus exposure and HLA in healthy donors. General study results and limits: CMV antigen specificity was confirmed in vitro for a few CMV-associated chains. Some V segments could not be told apart, so they were left out, TRBV6-2 and TRBV6-3 among them. Earlier analysis looked at TCR beta V segments, and most were productive about 90% or about 30% of the time.

PCR was performed using 60 Vbeta and 13 Jbeta primers. Data came from immunoSEQ multiplex PCR; TCRdb stores just in-frame clones and leaves some out. This table holds more than 90,000 clones, roughly 80% found once. The CDR3 consists of 14 residues. V was pared by 8 bases and J by 1 base, with 14 bases between. The germline gives CDR1 MNHNY, CDR2 SVGAGI (reference sequence). This TCR was recovered from a female donor in good health and CMV-seronegative. This rearrangement joins TRBV6-6 to TRBJ2-5, with D maybe TRBD2 (6 bases). Sequencing was carried out using PBMCs. The CDR3, as DNA: TGTGCCAGCCTCGCTTGGGGAGGCCAAGAGACCCAGTACTTC. It encodes CASLAWGGQETQYF.